The 26 T cell receptor beta chains reported below all come from one sample, sequenced in a study of OX40 agonist ivuxolimab in advanced cancers. The protocol was immunoSEQ multiplex PCR, while the TCRdb copy is restricted to in-frame clones and leaves out a portion. This repertoire shows tens of thousands of clones, around 85% found once; its top ten account for under 0.9%. The sample in question was CD4+ or CD8+ T cells sorted from blood, obtained in a trial of the OX40 agonist ivuxolimab. The receptors were gathered from an adult with an advanced solid tumor such as melanoma, head and neck, liver or kidney cancer.

The gene calls are TRBV18 and TRBJ1-2; D might be TRBD1 (5 bases). The CDR3 totals 16 residues. From germline, CDR1 is KGHSH and CDR2 LQKENI. With 2 bases removed from V and 0 bases from J, the gap between germline ends came to 13 bases. CDR3 amino acids: CASSPIRDGSNYGYTF. CDR3 DNA sequence: TGTGCCAGCTCACCAATTCGGGACGGTTCTAACTATGGCTACACCTTC.

This chain connects TRBV4-1 to TRBJ1-2; D is uncertain. This CDR3 has 15 amino acids. V was trimmed by 2 bases and J by 1 base, leaving 11 bases between them. Germline CDR1 is MGHRA and CDR2 is YSYEKL. CDR3 sequence: CASSQSPGDNYGYTF. CDR3 bases: TGCGCCAGCAGCCAATCCCCAGGAGATAACTATGGCTACACCTTC.

The chain joins TRBV11-3 to TRBJ2-7, with D possibly matching TRBD1 (6 bases). The CDR3 has 12 residues. Between the trimmed V and J ends, which lost 4 bases and 6 bases, there was a span of 10 bases. Germline V gene lookup returns CDR1 SGHNT and CDR2 YENEEA. CDR3 nucleotides: TGTGCCAGCAGCTCCAACAGGGCCGAGCAGTACTTC. Its translation: CASSSNRAEQYF.

The rearrangement joins TRBV7-9 to TRBJ1-2; D remains ambiguous. Germline V gene data show CDR1 as SEHNR and CDR2 as FQNEAQ (reference sequence). The germline V and J ends were trimmed by 4 bases and 4 bases, with 25 bases remaining between them. The CDR3 spans 18 residues. The CDR3 coding sequence is TGTGCCAGCAGCTCCTCACTCACCCTACGGGAGGGAACCTATGGCTACACCTTC. Protein sequence: CASSSSLTLREGTYGYTF.

V and J are TRBV5-8 and TRBJ2-1; maybe TRBD2 (5 bases). The CDR3 extends over 14 amino acids. CDR1 is SGHTS, CDR2 YDEGEE, per germline. Trimming left V 0 bases short and J 6 bases short, with 10 bases between. The DNA of the CDR3 is TGTGCCAGCAGCTTGGTTGGGAGAGGCAATGAGCAGTTCTTC. Encoded protein: CASSLVGRGNEQFF. Full variable domain (outside the CDR3, taken from reference TRBV5-8 and TRBJ2-1): EAGVTQSPTHLIKTRGQQATLRCSPISGHTSVYWYQQALGLGLQFLLWYDEGEERNRGNFPPRFSGRQFPNYSSELNVNALELEDSALYLCASSLVGRGNEQFFGPGTRLTVL.

The chain has TRBV5-1 and TRBJ2-7, with 12 positions matching TRBD2. The CDR3 loop spans 14 amino acids. V was pared by 4 bases and J by 7 bases, with 6 bases of the junction left unmatched. Germline values: CDR1 SGHRS, CDR2 YFSETQ. This chain's CDR3 is CASSELAGGKEQYF. As DNA, the CDR3 is TGCGCCAGCAGCGAACTAGCGGGAGGAAAAGAGCAGTACTTC.

This rearrangement joins TRBV5-1 to TRBJ2-7, with a weak D call TRBD1 (6 bases). CDR3 size: 14 residues. Germline CDR1 reads SGHRS; CDR2 reads YFSETQ. Deletions cut 2 bases from V and 6 bases from J, with 15 bases between. CDR3: CASSLRTDGTEQYF. CDR3 in DNA: TGCGCCAGCAGCTTACGGACAGACGGGACCGAGCAGTACTTC.

V is TRBV7-2 and J is TRBJ2-5; the match to TRBD2 covers 14 bases. Germline V gene lookup returns CDR1 SGHTA and CDR2 FQGNSA. J lost 5 bases, V lost 4 bases, and 3 bases had no gene match. The CDR3 is 15 amino acids. The CDR3 DNA reads as TGTGCCAGCAGCTCCCGACTAGCGGGAGGGGAGACCCAGTACTTC. This translates into CASSSRLAGGETQYF.

The rearrangement uses TRBV5-4 and TRBJ2-7; D is ambiguous. The V gene's germline CDR1 is SGHNT and CDR2 YYREEE (reference sequence). The V gene lost 4 bases and the J gene lost 6 bases, with 11 bases spanning the gap. The CDR3 contains 12 residues. CDR3: CASSPYGREQYF. CDR3 DNA sequence: TGTGCCAGCAGCCCCTATGGCCGCGAGCAGTACTTC. Based on the CDR3 plus reference TRBV5-4 and TRBJ2-7, the full variable domain is ETGVTQSPTHLIKTRGQQVTLRCSSQSGHNTVSWYQQALGQGPQFIFQYYREEENGRGNFPPRFSGLQFPNYSSELNVNALELDDSALYLCASSPYGREQYFGPGTRLTVT.

This clone was seen once. The chain joins TRBV2 to TRBJ2-5; D gene uncertain. The V end lost 5 bases, the J end lost 4 bases, and 14 bases lay between the germline ends. Germline CDR1 SNHLY, CDR2 FYNNEI. The CDR3 consists of 14 residues. The DNA of the CDR3 is TGTGCCAGCAGTCTAACGACTTATCGAGAGACCCAGTACTTC. This codes for CASSLTTYRETQYF. Full variable domain (missing parts from reference TRBV2 and TRBJ2-5): EPEVTQTPSHQVTQMGQEVILRCVPISNHLYFYWYRQILGQKVEFLVSFYNNEISEKSEIFDDQFSVERPDGSNFTLKIRSTKLEDSAMYFCASSLTTYRETQYFGPGTRLLVL.

The J gene is TRBJ2-5, the V gene TRBV11-1; TRBD1 aligns across 9 bases. The J call is uncertain, as TRBJ2-7 better fits the DNA end. Germline V gene lookup returns CDR1 SGHAT and CDR2 FQDESV (reference sequence). This CDR3 has 18 amino acids. The CDR3 loop reads CASSGPGQGRSSSYEQYF. The CDR3 DNA follows: TGTGCCAGCAGCGGGCCGGGACAGGGACGATCGAGCTCCTACGAGCAGTACTTC.

V is TRBV11-2 and J is TRBJ2-3, with D unclear. With 4 bases removed from V and 1 base from J, the gap between germline ends came to 12 bases. CDR3 length equals 15 residues. From germline, CDR1 is SGHAT and CDR2 FQNNGV. CDR3 nucleotides: TGTGCCAGCAGCTACCCAAGCGCCGGCACAGATACGCAGTATTTT. It encodes CASSYPSAGTDTQYF.

This clone showed up just once. This chain connects TRBV5-1 to TRBJ2-2; TRBD2 might be the D (6 bases). Per the germline V gene, CDR1 is SGHRS and CDR2 is YFSETQ. CDR3 length: 16 residues. V dropped 4 bases and J dropped 2 bases, with 15 bases sitting between them. CDR3 in amino acids: CASSGRSGQNTGELFF. Written as DNA, the CDR3 is TGCGCCAGCAGCGGGAGGTCGGGGCAAAACACCGGGGAGCTGTTTTTT. The full variable domain, with the rest looked up from reference TRBV5-1 and TRBJ2-2, is KAGVTQTPRYLIKTRGQQVTLSCSPISGHRSVSWYQQTPGQGLQFLFEYFSETQRNKGNFPGRFSGRQFSNSRSEMNVSTLELGDSALYLCASSGRSGQNTGELFFGEGSRLTVL.

This rearrangement joins TRBV30 to TRBJ1-1; maybe TRBD1 (6 bases). This CDR3 has 13 residues. From germline, CDR1 is GTSNPN and CDR2 SVGIG (reference sequence). With 7 bases removed from V and 1 base from J, the gap between germline ends came to 13 bases. The chain's CDR3 is CASQGQPNTEAFF. The DNA for the CDR3 is TGTGCCTCGCAGGGGCAACCGAACACTGAAGCTTTCTTT.

The chain combines TRBV25-1 with TRBJ2-5; TRBD2 might be the D (5 bases). The germline V gene encodes CDR1 MGHDK and CDR2 SYGVNS. V lost 6 bases and J lost 5, with 10 bases in between. The CDR3 sequence is 12 residues long. The CDR3 nucleotides read TGTGCCAGCAGCGTCCGGAGGGAGACCCAGTACTTC. It codes for CASSVRRETQYF.

The genes are TRBV30 and TRBJ1-1; a weak D match, TRBD1 (5 bases). CDR3 size: 13 residues. Trimming removed 5 bases from V and 2 bases from J, with 12 bases in between. Germline V gene sequence: CDR1 GTSNPN, CDR2 SVGIG (reference sequence). CDR3 nucleotide sequence: TGTGCCTGGGCGTGGGGGTCTAACACTGAAGCTTTCTTT. Translation: CAWAWGSNTEAFF.

The V and J genes are TRBV7-2 and TRBJ2-7; TRBD2 matches 9 bases. Germline lookup yields CDR1 SGHTA and CDR2 FQGNSA. The CDR3 totals 15 residues. V gave up 2 bases and J gave up 2 bases; unmatched junction bases: 4. CDR3 region: CASSLMGGGAYEQYF. As DNA, the CDR3 is TGTGCCAGCAGCTTAATGGGCGGGGGGGCCTACGAGCAGTACTTC.

A few counts support this clone. This CDR3 is CASSGSASWWETQYF. The CDR3, as DNA: TGTGCCAGCAGTGGTTCGGCTAGCTGGTGGGAGACCCAGTACTTC. This chain links TRBV7-2 with TRBJ2-5, with D maybe TRBD2 (5 bases). V dropped 6 bases and J dropped 5 bases, with 19 bases sitting between them. CDR3 size: 15 residues. Germline CDR1 and CDR2: SGHTA and FQGNSA.

In this sample, this clone turned up once. CDR3 nucleotide sequence: TGTGCCAGCAGCACGGGGGGGGCTAACACTGAAGCTTTCTTT. Protein sequence: CASSTGGANTEAFF. The chain uses TRBV21-1 and TRBJ1-1. TRBV21-1 is classified as a pseudogene. The CDR3 spans 14 residues.

V and J are TRBV4-2 and TRBJ1-5; D remains ambiguous. The length of the CDR3 is 13 residues. V was pared by 0 bases and J by 7 bases, with 7 bases between. Germline CDR1 and CDR2: LGHNA and YNFKEQ. This chain's CDR3 is CASSQDLEQPQHF. CDR3 coding DNA: TGTGCCAGCAGCCAAGATTTAGAACAGCCCCAGCATTTT.

The chain recombines TRBV19 with TRBJ2-5, with 10 bases lining up with TRBD1. V shed 10 bases and J 2 bases; nucleotides not matched to a gene: 16. This CDR3 comprises 17 residues. Germline V gives CDR1 LNHDA, CDR2 SQIVND (reference sequence). CDR3 residues: CATTPGTGVMGQETQYF. The CDR3 coding sequence is TGTGCCACTACTCCCGGGACAGGGGTTATGGGGCAAGAGACCCAGTACTTC. The variable domain in full, with the rest retrieved from reference TRBV19 and TRBJ2-5, is DGGITQSPKYLFRKEGQNVTLSCEQNLNHDAMYWYRQDPGQGLRLIYYSQIVNDFQKGDIAEGYSVSREKKESFPLTVTSAQKNPTAFYLCATTPGTGVMGQETQYFGPGTRLLVL.

V usage is TRBV18 and J usage is TRBJ2-7, with D uncertain. Trimming removed 1 base at V and 1 base at J, with 5 bases between. Germline V gives CDR1 KGHSH, CDR2 LQKENI. The length of the CDR3 is 13 residues. The CDR3 DNA is TGTGCCAGCTCACCACGGACGTCCTACGAGCAGTACTTC. Translated: CASSPRTSYEQYF.

The chain links TRBV7-6 to TRBJ2-7, with D tentatively TRBD1 (6 bases). Germline-derived CDR1 and CDR2 are SGHVS and FNYEAQ. This CDR3 has 14 amino acids. Trimming took 3 bases from V and 4 from J, leaving 13 bases between them. The CDR3 protein is CASSFARGGYEQYF. As DNA, the CDR3 is TGTGCCAGCAGCTTCGCGCGAGGGGGATACGAGCAGTACTTC.

The V call is TRBV11-3, the J call TRBJ1-5; maybe TRBD1 (6 bases). Germline values: CDR1 SGHNT, CDR2 YENEEA. This CDR3 spans 17 amino acids. The ends were cut back, 1 base at V and 5 bases at J, with 18 bases in the middle. The CDR3 DNA reads TGTGCCAGCAGCTTAGCCGGGCGGGCAGGGGCGGATCAGCCCCAGCATTTT. Its protein is CASSLAGRAGADQPQHF. Filled out from reference TRBV11-3 and TRBJ1-5, the complete variable domain reads EAGVVQSPRYKIIEKKQPVAFWCNPISGHNTLYWYLQNLGQGPELLIRYENEEAVDDSQLPKDRFSAERLKGVDSTLKIQPAELGDSAVYLCASSLAGRAGADQPQHFGDGTRLSIL.

V is TRBV2 and J is TRBJ2-7; 11 nucleotides agree with TRBD2. Germline lookup yields CDR1 SNHLY and CDR2 FYNNEI. The V segment lost 5 bases and the J segment 2 bases; nucleotides outside the gene matches: 5. The CDR3 runs to 15 residues. In DNA form, the CDR3 reads TGTGCCAGCAGTTCCCGACTAGCGGGGACCTACGAGCAGTACTTC. This translates into CASSSRLAGTYEQYF.

The chain combines TRBV5-1 with TRBJ2-7; 9 bases fit TRBD1. Germline loops: CDR1 SGHRS, CDR2 YFSETQ. J gave up 2 bases and V 4 bases, and 1 base lay outside the gene matches. CDR3 size: 13 residues. This CDR3 is CASSRTGAYEQYF. CDR3 DNA: TGCGCCAGCAGCCGGACAGGGGCCTACGAGCAGTACTTC.